The text below deals with one T cell receptor (beta chain). Its antigen is unidentified. The data are from a study of PD-1 blockade in classical Hodgkin lymphoma. Time point indicated: cycle 4 day 1 (C4D1), after more than five weeks of nivolumab. Following autologous stem cell transplantation, relapse occurred in every patient, and exposure to brentuximab vedotin varied. Each best response was a complete response, a partial response or progressive disease. Assay used: immunoSEQ multiplex PCR; TCRdb lists only in-frame clones, some missing. This sample has approximately 52,000 clones, with approximately 89% found just once. The V and J ends lost 6 bases and 0 bases, in that order; junction bases with no gene match: 3. The CDR3 contains 14 residues. Germline lookup yields CDR1 MNHNS and CDR2 SASEGT. Study findings and constraints: Exclusion was the outcome for patients who began nivolumab under 1 year after ASCT. Before treatment, TCR diversity in newly diagnosed patients was reportedly lower than in healthy donors. Significant TCR diversity gains by C4D1 occurred in CD4+ but not CD8+ cells.

This receptor was obtained from a human donor with classical Hodgkin lymphoma. This chain uses TRBV6-1 with TRBJ1-2; 8 positions agree with TRBD1. The sample here was peripheral blood mononuclear cells (PBMCs), taken before the fourth cycle of nivolumab. The CDR3 sequence is CASSGQGTNYGYTF. CDR3 in DNA: TGTGCCAGCAGCGGACAGGGAACTAACTATGGCTACACCTTC.